The 20 T cell receptor beta chains below all came from one sample that was sequenced in a study of regulatory T cells in long-lasting Graves disease. With iRepertoire HTBI primers and Arm-PCR of CDR3 regions, TCR beta libraries were built. TCRdb called the multiplex PCR reads again in MiXCR, with one record for every CDR3 protein. The table shows hundreds of thousands of distinct CDR3 sequences, with about 16% occurring only once. As for time point: newly diagnosed GD, antithyroid drugs for less than 3 months. From PBMCs, RNA was extracted and then used to make the TCR library. A further study also used this sample, focusing on T cells in Graves' hyperthyroidism and ophthalmopathy.

Sample: peripheral blood mononuclear cells (PBMCs), taken at new diagnosis, from a patient treated with antithyroid drugs. The receptor set was obtained from a woman aged 40 to 65 with Graves disease.

In its sample, this clonotype was seen many times. The chain couples TRBV18 to TRBJ2-1, with D perhaps matching TRBD1 (6 bases). V lost 4 bases and J 13 bases, leaving 14 bases between the germline ends. CDR1 and CDR2 (germline): KGHSH, LQKENI. The CDR3 has 12 residues. This CDR3 reads CASSRFRDTQFF. The DNA of the CDR3 is TGTGCCAGCTCACGCTTCCGGGACACACAGTTCTTC.

This clonotype came up many times. V usage is TRBV2 and J usage is TRBJ2-5; the D is unclear. The length of the CDR3 is 13 residues. With 5 bases removed from V and 3 bases from J, the gap between germline ends came to 10 bases. Germline-derived CDR1 and CDR2 are SNHLY and FYNNEI. CDR3 loop: CASSFSAKETQYF. CDR3 nucleotide sequence: TGTGCCAGCAGTTTCTCGGCTAAAGAGACCCAGTACTTC.

This clonotype was recorded many times. The gene calls are TRBV28 and TRBJ1-2; 7 nucleotides agree with TRBD1. The length of the CDR3 is 13 residues. Trimming at V came to 4 bases and at J to 4 bases, leaving 3 bases not matched to a gene. The germline gives CDR1 MDHEN, CDR2 SYDVKM. The CDR3 loop reads CASSWTGAYGYTF. The CDR3 DNA is TGTGCCAGCAGTTGGACAGGCGCCTATGGCTACACCTTC.

In its sample, this clonotype was seen many times. The chain has TRBV6-9 and TRBJ2-3; weak D call: TRBD2 (5 bases). The CDR3 spans 12 residues. V lost 3 bases to trimming and J lost 5 bases, with 6 bases between them. Looked up from germline, CDR1 is MNHGY and CDR2 is SVAAGI. The CDR3 is CASSYGEDTQYF. CDR3 bases: TGTGCCAGCAGTTACGGGGAAGATACGCAGTATTTT.

V is TRBV9 and J is TRBJ2-5; D remains ambiguous. V shed 2 bases and J shed 2 bases, with 16 bases lying between them. This CDR3 spans 16 amino acids. Germline V CDR1 and CDR2: SGDLS, YYNGEE. The CDR3 here is CASSVGFGVPQETQYF. The DNA for the CDR3 is TGTGCCAGCAGCGTGGGTTTTGGGGTTCCACAAGAGACCCAGTACTTC.

This clonotype was counted ten times or more. The rearrangement uses TRBV5-1 and TRBJ2-3; 8 nucleotides align to TRBD2. CDR1 and CDR2 from the germline V gene are SGHRS and YFSETQ. The CDR3 runs 15 residues. The junction had 6 bases not matched to a gene; V was cut back by 6 bases and J by 0 bases. The DNA for the CDR3 is TGCGCCAGCAAACCGGGAGGGACTAGCACAGATACGCAGTATTTT. Protein: CASKPGGTSTDTQYF.

The gene calls are TRBV19 and TRBJ1-2; a weak D match, TRBD1 (6 bases). Germline V gene data show CDR1 as LNHDA and CDR2 as SQIVND (reference sequence). This CDR3 has 13 residues. V was pared by 4 bases and J by 4 bases, with 10 bases between. CDR3 bases: TGTGCCAGTAGTACAGGGGTAGGCTATGGCTACACCTTC. As protein: CASSTGVGYGYTF.

This clonotype came up many times. This sequence joins TRBV28 and TRBJ1-4; TRBD1 matches at 11 bases. The J segment lost 7 bases and the V segment lost 4 bases, leaving 8 bases of the junction unmatched. Germline-derived CDR1 and CDR2 are MDHEN and SYDVKM. The CDR3 has 16 residues. The CDR3 spells CASSSPTGTGGEKLFF. Written as DNA, the CDR3 is TGTGCCAGCAGTTCCCCCACCGGGACAGGGGGTGAAAAACTGTTTTTT. Filled out from reference TRBV28 and TRBJ1-4, the complete variable domain reads DVKVTQSSRYLVKRTGEKVFLECVQDMDHENMFWYRQDPGLGLRLIYFSYDVKMKEKGDIPEGYSVSREKKERFSLILESASTNQTSMYLCASSSPTGTGGEKLFFGSGTQLSVL.

This clonotype was found many times. The chain is built from TRBV2 and TRBJ1-1; the D is unclear. The length of the CDR3 is 13 residues. Germline-derived CDR1 and CDR2 are SNHLY and FYNNEI. V gave up 6 bases and J gave up 1 base, with 9 bases separating them. The CDR3 is CASRVLENTEAFF. CDR3 in DNA: TGTGCCAGCAGGGTCCTTGAGAACACTGAAGCTTTCTTT.

This clonotype was picked up many times. The gene calls are TRBV11-2 and TRBJ1-1; D unclear. Germline assignment: CDR1 SGHAT and CDR2 FQNNGV. The CDR3 contains 15 residues. V was clipped by 3 bases and J by 1 base, with 12 bases between them. This chain's CDR3 is CASSFSVLTNTEAFF. The CDR3 nucleotides read TGTGCCAGCAGCTTCAGCGTGTTAACGAACACTGAAGCTTTCTTT.

This clonotype was detected ten times or more. The genes are TRBV9 and TRBJ2-1; 7 bases fit TRBD1. V was clipped by 3 bases and J by 3 bases; unmatched bases: 12. CDR1 SGDLS and CDR2 YYNGEE come from the germline V gene. The CDR3 has 17 residues. CDR3 DNA: TGTGCCAGCAGCGCAGCCGGACAGGCCCCCCACTACAATGAGCAGTTCTTC. Its translation: CASSAAGQAPHYNEQFF.

This clonotype has a handful of counts. The chain has TRBV29-1 and TRBJ1-1; 7 nucleotides line up with TRBD1. CDR3 length: 14 amino acids. Germline values: CDR1 SQVTM, CDR2 ANQGSEA. The V gene end was trimmed by 5 bases and the J gene end by 1 base; junction bases not matched to a gene: 7. The CDR3 here is CSVLTGTENTEAFF. The CDR3 DNA reads TGCAGCGTTCTCACCGGGACAGAGAACACTGAAGCTTTCTTT.

This clonotype was seen ten or more times. The chain is built from TRBV12-3 or TRBV12-4 and TRBJ2-1; maybe TRBD1 (6 bases). V lost 7 bases and J 4 bases, leaving 17 bases between the germline ends. The CDR3 consists of 15 residues. The CDR3 protein is CASTKGQGIYNEQFF. The DNA of the CDR3 is TGTGCCAGCACTAAGGGGCAGGGGATTTACAATGAGCAGTTCTTC.

This clonotype was observed many times. The chain recombines TRBV18 with TRBJ2-5; maybe TRBD1 (6 bases). Trimming removed 3 bases at V and 6 bases at J, with 23 bases between. This CDR3 has 17 residues. Germline V CDR1 and CDR2: KGHSH, LQKENI. The CDR3 coding sequence is TGTGCCAGCTCACCCCCAGCAGGGGAAGCGCCGGGGAAGACCCAGTACTTC. Translating it yields CASSPPAGEAPGKTQYF.

The V gene is TRBV6-1, the J gene TRBJ1-5; D perhaps matches TRBD1 (6 bases). The V gene lost 8 bases and the J gene lost 6 bases, with 14 bases spanning the gap. Germline V lookup: CDR1 MNHNS, CDR2 SASEGT. There are 13 residues in the CDR3. The CDR3 loop is CASGFTGFQPQHF. The CDR3 region has the DNA TGTGCCAGCGGGTTCACAGGGTTTCAGCCCCAGCATTTT.

The chain carries TRBV5-6 and TRBJ1-6; TRBD1 is a possible D gene (5 bases). Trimming took off 4 bases at V and 7 bases at J, with 12 bases between the two ends. Germline V CDR1 and CDR2: SGHDT, YYEEEE. The CDR3 runs 14 residues. CDR3 protein: CASSGGQVNSPLHF. The CDR3 nucleotides read TGTGCCAGCAGCGGAGGACAAGTAAATTCACCCCTCCACTTT.

Comments on this clonotype: A read error may explain this, as a much larger clone is one base away. The V call is TRBV19, the J call TRBJ1-1; TRBD1 might be the D (5 bases). Germline CDR1 reads LNHDA; CDR2 reads SQIVND (reference sequence). This CDR3 has 14 residues. The CDR3 loop reads CASSILMRGDEALF. The CDR3 DNA sequence: TGTGCCAGTAGTATCTTAATGAGGGGAGATGAAGCTCTCTTT.

The table lists this clonotype with many counts. V usage is TRBV20-1 and J usage is TRBJ2-3; D remains unclear. V was shortened by 3 bases and J by 0 bases, with 10 bases between the two germline ends. The CDR3 consists of 14 residues. The germline gives CDR1 DFQATT, CDR2 SNEGSKA (reference sequence). CDR3 bases: TGCAGTGCTAGGAAGCCCGCTAGCACAGATACGCAGTATTTT. Protein: CSARKPASTDTQYF.

This clonotype was observed a few times. The rearrangement links TRBV12-3 or TRBV12-4 to TRBJ2-3, with D perhaps TRBD1 or TRBD2 (5 bases each). This CDR3 has 16 amino acids. V was clipped by 4 bases and J by 0 bases, with 14 bases between them. The CDR3 spells CASSSPWDLSTDTQYF. The CDR3 nucleotides read TGTGCCAGCAGTTCTCCCTGGGACCTGAGCACAGATACGCAGTATTTT.

This clonotype was detected only once. This rearrangement joins TRBV7-6 to TRBJ2-1; D remains ambiguous. CDR1 and CDR2 (germline): SGHVS, FNYEAQ. Trimming took 1 base from V and 0 from J, leaving 10 bases between them. The CDR3 loop spans 16 amino acids. CDR3 in amino acids: CASSLGQPSSYNEQFF. In nucleotides, the CDR3 is TGTGCCAGCAGCTTAGGGCAGCCGAGCTCCTACAATGAGCAGTTCTTC.